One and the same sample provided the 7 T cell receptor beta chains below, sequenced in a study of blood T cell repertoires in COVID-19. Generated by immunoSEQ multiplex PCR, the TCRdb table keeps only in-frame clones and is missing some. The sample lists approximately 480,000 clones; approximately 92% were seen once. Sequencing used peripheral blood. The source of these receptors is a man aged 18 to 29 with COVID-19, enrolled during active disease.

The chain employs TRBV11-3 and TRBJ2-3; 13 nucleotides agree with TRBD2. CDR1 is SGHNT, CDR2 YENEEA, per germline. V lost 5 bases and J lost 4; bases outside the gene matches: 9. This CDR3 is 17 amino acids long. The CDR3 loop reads CASSARTSGSLSDTQYF. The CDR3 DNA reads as TGTGCCAGCAGCGCCCGGACTAGCGGGAGTCTCTCAGATACGCAGTATTTT.

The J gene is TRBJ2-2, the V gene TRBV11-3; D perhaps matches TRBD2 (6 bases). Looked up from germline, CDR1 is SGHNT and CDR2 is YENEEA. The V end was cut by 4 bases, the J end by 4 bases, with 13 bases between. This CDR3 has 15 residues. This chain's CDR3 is CASSSLTSFTGELFF. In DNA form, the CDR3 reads TGTGCCAGCAGCTCCTTGACTAGTTTCACCGGGGAGCTGTTTTTT.

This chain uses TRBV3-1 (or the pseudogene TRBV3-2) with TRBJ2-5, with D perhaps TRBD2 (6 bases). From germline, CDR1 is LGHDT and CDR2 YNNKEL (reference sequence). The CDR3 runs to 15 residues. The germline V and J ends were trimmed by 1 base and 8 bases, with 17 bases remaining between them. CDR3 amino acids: CASSQVVTVGGTQYF. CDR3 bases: TGTGCCAGCAGCCAAGTAGTAACAGTGGGGGGAACCCAGTACTTC.

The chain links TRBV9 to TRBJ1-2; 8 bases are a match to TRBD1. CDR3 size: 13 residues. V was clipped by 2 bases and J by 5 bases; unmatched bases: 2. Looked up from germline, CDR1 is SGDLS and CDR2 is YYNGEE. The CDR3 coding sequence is TGTGCCAGCAGCGTCAACAGGGGGTATGGCTACACCTTC. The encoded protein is CASSVNRGYGYTF.

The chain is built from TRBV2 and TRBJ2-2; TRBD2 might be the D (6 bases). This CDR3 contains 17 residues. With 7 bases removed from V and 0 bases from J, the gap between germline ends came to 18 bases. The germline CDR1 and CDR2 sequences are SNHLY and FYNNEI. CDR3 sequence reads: CASTEGSRSANTGELFF. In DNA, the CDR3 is TGTGCCAGCACGGAGGGATCACGTTCCGCGAACACCGGGGAGCTGTTTTTT.

In DNA, the CDR3 is TGTGCCAGCTCCCCCTATCCCAGAGGGGAAGCTTTCTTT. Translating gives CASSPYPRGEAFF. The V call is TRBV2, the J call TRBJ1-1, with no clear D. V was trimmed by 8 bases and J by 8 bases, leaving 18 bases between them. This CDR3 spans 13 amino acids. Germline V gene sequence: CDR1 SNHLY, CDR2 FYNNEI. The variable domain in full, completed from reference TRBV2 and TRBJ1-1, reads EPEVTQTPSHQVTQMGQEVILRCVPISNHLYFYWYRQILGQKVEFLVSFYNNEISEKSEIFDDQFSVERPDGSNFTLKIRSTKLEDSAMYFCASSPYPRGEAFFGQGTRLTVV.

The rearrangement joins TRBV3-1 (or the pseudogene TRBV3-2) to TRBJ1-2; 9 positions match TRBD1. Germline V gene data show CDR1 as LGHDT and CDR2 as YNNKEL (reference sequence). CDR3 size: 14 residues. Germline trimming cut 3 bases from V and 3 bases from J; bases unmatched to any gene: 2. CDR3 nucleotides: TGTGCCAGCAGCCAGGGACAGGGTTACTATGGCTACACCTTC. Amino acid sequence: CASSQGQGYYGYTF.